The following is a TCR beta chain sequence with its context. Its target is not known. This record comes from a study of vaccination and CD4 T cells after COVID-19. Treatment reported: roughly ten-day PBMC culture with coronavirus spike peptide pools or control peptides (ViraFEST assay). This CDR3 contains 13 residues. Unmatched junction bases numbered 3, after V lost 4 bases and J lost 5 bases. Germline assignment: CDR1 MNHEY and CDR2 SVGEGT. Oncomine TCR Beta short-read sequencing was applied to DNA from cultured CD4+ T cells. TCRdb reanalysed the PCR reads using MiXCR and keeps one entry per CDR3 protein. The sample consists of about 15,000 distinct CDR3 sequences, roughly three fifths of them appearing once.

The sequence was collected from a human donor who had recovered from COVID-19. The chain has TRBV6-2 or TRBV6-3 and TRBJ2-5; 8 bases are shared with TRBD2. The sequencing input was CD4+ T cells from blood, cultured in vitro. The CDR3 reads CASSSTSAETQYF. DNA of the CDR3: TGTGCCAGCAGTTCGACTAGCGCGGAGACCCAGTACTTC.